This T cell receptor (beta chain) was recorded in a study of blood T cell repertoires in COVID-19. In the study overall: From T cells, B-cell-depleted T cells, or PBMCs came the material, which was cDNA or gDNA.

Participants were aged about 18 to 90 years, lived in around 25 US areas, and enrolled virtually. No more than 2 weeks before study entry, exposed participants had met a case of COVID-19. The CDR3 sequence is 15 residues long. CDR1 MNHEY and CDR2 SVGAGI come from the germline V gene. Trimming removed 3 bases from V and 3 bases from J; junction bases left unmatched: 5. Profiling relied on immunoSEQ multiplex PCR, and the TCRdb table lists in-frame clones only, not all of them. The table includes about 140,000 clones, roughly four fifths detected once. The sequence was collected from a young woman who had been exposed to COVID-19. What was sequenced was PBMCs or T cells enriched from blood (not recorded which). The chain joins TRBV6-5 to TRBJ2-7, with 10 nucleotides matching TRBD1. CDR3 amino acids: CASSYFGQGDYEQYF. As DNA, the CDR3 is TGTGCCAGCAGTTATTTCGGACAGGGGGACTACGAGCAGTACTTC.